The clone carrying this TCR beta chain has only a few counts. Under the authors' procedure: The median was about 89,000 TCRs per sample, ranging roughly 23,224 to 750,000. Via MiXCR, TCRdb re-called the RACE reads, giving one row per CDR3 protein. The V and J calls shown here were made by TCRdb, not taken from the authors' results. Of some 81,000 distinct CDR3 sequences detected, about 9.9% appear once; the ten largest clones hold roughly 1.6%. The source of the sample is a study of human T cells and chemical hapten exposure. The trim removed 6 bases at V and 5 bases at J, leaving 6 bases unmatched. There are 13 residues in the CDR3. Germline-derived CDR1 and CDR2 are SQVTM and ANQGSEA. Time point: patch test 2, 6 weeks after DPC sensitization. The sample's treatment: therapeutic diphenylcyclopropenone sensitization with weekly scalp DPC.

This TCR came from a young man with alopecia areata. Some clones in this sample may be carry-over from other donors' samples. The V and J genes are TRBV29-1 and TRBJ2-2, with 7 bases lining up with TRBD1. The specimen comprised whole blood, sampled in connection with sensitization to the hapten diphenylcyclopropenone (DPC). CDR3: CSVGQAGTGELFF. CDR3 bases: TGCAGCGTAGGACAGGCTGGTACCGGGGAGCTGTTTTTT.